The 21 T cell receptor beta chains given below trace back to one sample, sequenced in a study of T-cell memory formation after mild COVID-19. TCRdb re-derived calls from the 5' RACE reads in MiXCR, one entry per CDR3 protein. This table has about 200,000 distinct CDR3 sequences, around 9.1% appearing once. Sequencing was carried out using PBMCs or a T cell subset sorted from them (not recorded which). The source of these receptors is a man younger than 35 who had mild COVID-19 (a few samples of this study predate the infection). Cell type and time point are not known.

This clonotype was counted between two and nine times. CDR3 DNA sequence: TGTGCCATCCGGGACCCAGTATCCTCGAACACTGAAGCTTTCTTT. As protein: CAIRDPVSSNTEAFF. The gene calls are TRBV10-3 and TRBJ1-1; the D gene is possibly TRBD1 (5 bases). The CDR3 totals 15 residues. V lost 8 bases, J lost 1 base, and 17 bases lay in between. The V gene's germline CDR1 is ENHRY and CDR2 SYGVKD.

This clonotype was found many times. V usage is TRBV20-1 and J usage is TRBJ1-2; TRBD1 is a possible D gene (6 bases). From germline, CDR1 is DFQATT and CDR2 SNEGSKA (reference sequence). V gave up 3 bases and J gave up 4 bases, with 12 bases separating them. The CDR3 sequence is 13 residues long. The CDR3 loop reads CSASPDRSYGYTF. The CDR3 DNA reads TGCAGTGCTAGCCCCGACAGGTCCTATGGCTACACCTTC.

V and J are TRBV6-2 or TRBV6-3 and TRBJ2-5, with D possibly TRBD2 on 5 matching bases. The CDR3 spans 13 residues. V lost 5 bases to trimming and J lost 5 bases, with 12 bases between them. The V gene's germline CDR1 is MNHEY and CDR2 SVGEGT. This CDR3 reads CASSPSGWETQYF. The CDR3 nucleotides are TGTGCCAGCAGTCCTTCGGGGTGGGAGACCCAGTACTTC.

This clonotype has a handful of counts. V and J are TRBV4-3 and TRBJ1-4, with D tentatively TRBD1 (5 bases). The V end lost 1 base, the J end lost 3 bases, and 12 bases lay between the germline ends. This CDR3 spans 16 amino acids. Germline loops: CDR1 LGHNA, CDR2 YSLEER. CDR3 coding DNA: TGCGCCAGCAGCCAAGGGGTGGGGCTAGCTAATGAAAAACTGTTTTTT. Amino acid sequence: CASSQGVGLANEKLFF.

The chain links TRBV3-1 to TRBJ1-2; TRBD1 matches 7 bases. The trim removed 5 bases at V and 8 bases at J, leaving 5 bases unmatched. The CDR3 runs to 12 residues. Looked up from germline, CDR1 is LGHDT and CDR2 is YNNKEL (reference sequence). Here the CDR3 reads CASSSTGKGYTF. Written as DNA, the CDR3 is TGTGCCAGCAGCTCGACAGGGAAAGGCTACACCTTC.

This clonotype was observed a few times. The chain has TRBV5-1 and TRBJ2-2; 8 bases line up with TRBD1. This CDR3 has 18 amino acids. CDR1 is SGHRS, CDR2 YFSETQ, per germline. V was pared by 0 bases and J by 3 bases, with 10 bases of the junction left unmatched. The chain's CDR3 is CASSLGSAGGPYTGELFF. Written as DNA, the CDR3 is TGCGCCAGCAGCTTGGGAAGTGCAGGGGGCCCGTACACCGGGGAGCTGTTTTTT.

There are many counts of this clonotype. This sequence joins TRBV5-1 and TRBJ2-1, with D tentatively TRBD1 (6 bases). The CDR3 has 15 amino acids. The germline gives CDR1 SGHRS, CDR2 YFSETQ. V lost 4 bases and J 6 bases, leaving 17 bases between the germline ends. CDR3 sequence (DNA): TGCGCCAGCAGCAGCAGGGGCCAACTCGGCAATGAGCAGTTCTTC. Translating it yields CASSSRGQLGNEQFF.

This clonotype has more than one count but fewer than ten. The chain has TRBV7-2 and TRBJ2-3, with 9 bases matching TRBD2. CDR3 length equals 18 residues. J gave up 0 bases and V 1 base, and 8 bases lay outside the gene matches. Germline V lookup: CDR1 SGHTA, CDR2 FQGNSA. Here the CDR3 reads CASSLVAGAPVSTDTQYF. The CDR3 region has the DNA TGTGCCAGCAGCTTAGTAGCGGGGGCTCCAGTAAGCACAGATACGCAGTATTTT.

This clonotype was seen only a few times. The chain's CDR3 is CASSQGFRAGANTEAFF. The CDR3 DNA is TGTGCCAGCAGCCAAGGGTTCCGGGCAGGGGCGAACACTGAAGCTTTCTTT. The chain employs TRBV14 and TRBJ1-1; D might be TRBD1 (6 bases). Trimming shortened V by 1 base and J by 1 base, and 16 bases separated the two germline ends. Per the germline V gene, CDR1 is SGHDN and CDR2 is FVKESK. The length of the CDR3 is 17 residues.

The chain is built from TRBV7-2 and TRBJ2-7; TRBD2 might be the D (5 bases). This CDR3 is 14 amino acids long. CDR1 is SGHTA, CDR2 FQGNSA, per germline. Trimming shortened V by 5 bases and J by 2 bases, and 13 bases separated the two germline ends. CDR3 region: CASSRASGTYEQYF. The DNA for the CDR3 is TGTGCCAGCAGCCGCGCGAGCGGAACCTACGAGCAGTACTTC.

This clonotype was counted a few times. This chain connects TRBV5-1 to TRBJ2-5; D may be TRBD1 (8 bases). This CDR3 has 14 amino acids. Germline CDR1 and CDR2: SGHRS and YFSETQ. V was shortened by 3 bases and J by 4 bases, with 13 bases between the two germline ends. The CDR3: CASSWGGTGETQYF. The CDR3 DNA reads TGCGCCAGCAGCTGGGGGGGGACAGGAGAGACCCAGTACTTC.

This clonotype has more than one count but fewer than ten. The V and J genes are TRBV7-2 and TRBJ2-3, with 11 bases fitting TRBD2. The CDR3 contains 15 residues. Germline lookup yields CDR1 SGHTA and CDR2 FQGNSA. With 5 bases clipped from V and 4 bases from J, the junction kept 5 bases outside the gene matches. The CDR3 coding sequence is TGTGCCAGCAGCCCGCGACTAGCGGGGTCAGATACGCAGTATTTT. It encodes CASSPRLAGSDTQYF.

The J gene is TRBJ1-1, the V gene TRBV7-2; TRBD1 matches at 8 bases. The CDR3 consists of 17 residues. In germline, CDR1 is SGHTA, CDR2 FQGNSA. J was trimmed by 3 bases and V by 5 bases; bases with no gene match: 14. CDR3 DNA: TGTGCCAGCAGCCCCCGAGGACAGGGAGGGGGGTACACTGAAGCTTTCTTT. As protein: CASSPRGQGGGYTEAFF. The full variable domain, with the rest looked up from reference TRBV7-2 and TRBJ1-1, is GAGVSQSPSNKVTEKGKDVELRCDPISGHTALYWYRQSLGQGLEFLIYFQGNSAPDKSGLPSDRFSAERTGGSVSTLTIQRTQQEDSAVYLCASSPRGQGGGYTEAFFGQGTRLTVV.

This clonotype has more than one count but fewer than ten. The chain joins TRBV7-2 to TRBJ1-5; 12 bases align to TRBD1. CDR1 and CDR2 (germline): SGHTA, FQGNSA. Trimming cost V 5 bases and J 7 bases; bases outside gene matches: 6. The CDR3 spans 15 residues. For the CDR3, the DNA is TGTGCCAGCAGCAAGGGACAGGGGGCTAGACAGCCCCAGCATTTT. Residues: CASSKGQGARQPQHF.

The chain is built from TRBV15 and TRBJ1-5; D may be TRBD1 (5 bases). CDR3 size: 13 residues. Germline CDR1 reads LNHNV; CDR2 reads YYDKDF (reference sequence). Trimming removed 4 bases at V and 9 bases at J, with 13 bases between. Here the CDR3 DNA reads TGTGCCACCAGCACACCGGCAAGGGGGCCCCAGCATTTT. Protein product: CATSTPARGPQHF.

This clonotype has a handful of counts. V is TRBV3-1 and J is TRBJ1-2; no clear D. V was pared by 6 bases and J by 4 bases, with 9 bases between. Germline loops: CDR1 LGHDT, CDR2 YNNKEL (reference sequence). The CDR3 is 12 amino acids. This CDR3 reads CASSGRFYGYTF. In nucleotides, the CDR3 is TGTGCCAGCAGTGGACGGTTCTATGGCTACACCTTC.

This clonotype was found many times. V gene TRBV20-1 combines with J gene TRBJ2-5; 9 bases map to TRBD2. V was pared by 3 bases and J by 5 bases, with 16 bases of the junction left unmatched. The CDR3 is 17 residues long. The germline gives CDR1 DFQATT, CDR2 SNEGSKA (reference sequence). The CDR3 nucleotides are TGCAGTGCTAGCCCCGAGTACCTGCGGGGGGGGCAGGAGACCCAGTACTTC. Translation: CSASPEYLRGGQETQYF.

This clonotype was counted only a few times. The chain recombines TRBV10-3 with TRBJ1-5; maybe TRBD1 (5 bases). Trimming shortened V by 2 bases and J by 6 bases, and 14 bases separated the two germline ends. The CDR3 runs to 15 residues. CDR1 is ENHRY, CDR2 SYGVKD, per germline. CDR3 loop: CAISEGVGVGQPQHF. In DNA, the CDR3 is TGTGCCATCAGTGAGGGGGTAGGGGTCGGTCAGCCCCAGCATTTT.

This clonotype was found a few times. The chain carries TRBV6-2 or TRBV6-3 and TRBJ2-7; D remains ambiguous. Per the germline V gene, CDR1 is MNHEY and CDR2 is SVGEGT. The length of the CDR3 is 12 residues. Deletions cut 4 bases from V and 2 bases from J, with 6 bases between. The CDR3 bases are TGTGCCAGCAGTTTCCATCCCTACGAGCAGTACGTC. Translated, it gives CASSFHPYEQYV.

In its sample, this clonotype was seen a few times. The chain combines TRBV9 with TRBJ2-1; TRBD2 is a possible D gene (5 bases). V lost 3 bases and J lost 7, with 11 bases in between. CDR1 and CDR2 from the germline V gene are SGDLS and YYNGEE. The CDR3 spans 13 residues. The CDR3 DNA sequence: TGTGCCAGCAGCGACGGGGTTTGGAATGAGCAGTTCTTC. Protein: CASSDGVWNEQFF.

This clonotype turned up a few times. The chain has TRBV5-4 and TRBJ2-5; D gene unclear. The germline CDR1 and CDR2 sequences are SGHNT and YYREEE (reference sequence). This CDR3 spans 14 amino acids. V was pared by 1 base and J by 2 bases, with 9 bases between. CDR3 in amino acids: CASSLFTRQETQYF. The CDR3 coding sequence is TGTGCCAGCAGCTTGTTCACCCGACAAGAGACCCAGTACTTC.